The clone carrying this T cell receptor beta chain was seen repeatedly, ten times or more. Its target is not known. A read error may produce the germline difference seen at one junction end. The DNA ends 3 residues before the CDR3 does, and the rest of the CDR3 is filled in from the germline J gene. The CDR3 has 17 residues. Looked up from germline, CDR1 is LGHNA and CDR2 is YNFKEQ. Most patients and controls had Caucasian heritage. Sequencing input was equivalent genomic DNA from CVID and controls. Some clones are missing from TCRdb's copy, which holds only in-frame ones; the method was immunoSEQ multiplex PCR. This sample shows about 52,000 clones and no singletons; about 3.4% rests with the ten largest. This entry is derived from a study of T cell clonality in common variable immunodeficiency. Study outcomes and limitations: TCRbeta clonality was increased in CVID versus healthy controls. CVID patient heterogeneity limited repertoire-clinical complication correlations.

The receptor was derived from a person aged 18-69 years in good health. The rearrangement links TRBV4-2 to TRBJ2-2, with 8 bases that match TRBD2. Sequencing was done on a sample of peripheral blood mononuclear cells. CDR3: CASSQEMAGGNTGELFF. The DNA read from the CDR3 is TGCGCCAGCAGCCAAGAGATGGCGGGAGGGAACACCGGGGAG.